The clone carrying this TCR beta chain was found a few times. The antigen is not known. Using unique molecular identifiers, the investigators prepared the TCRbeta library. A single record per CDR3 protein comes from TCRdb applying MiXCR to the PCR reads. Among 200,000 to 300,000 distinct CDR3 sequences listed, about 25% were seen once. V lost 9 bases and J 12 bases, leaving 15 bases between the germline ends. The CDR3 is made up of 11 amino acids. Germline V lookup: CDR1 SEHNR, CDR2 FQNEAQ (reference sequence). This sample was included in a study of T-cell reconstitution after alpha-beta-depleted transplantation in children. Study-wide results and caveats: Expanded graft clones, several hundred of them, were reportedly the source of alpha-beta T cells about two months after transplant. The authors attributed T-cell counts and diversity one year after transplant mostly to newly produced T cells.

The gene calls are TRBV7-9 and TRBJ2-1, with D unclear. The specimen comprised PBMCs, sampled before TCRalphabeta/CD19-depleted stem cell transplant. The sequence derives from a girl aged 2 to 9 with Fanconi anemia, due to receive a stem cell transplant. Written as DNA, the CDR3 is TGTGCCAGGGATTCCGTATCAGGGCAGTTCTTC. It yields the protein CARDSVSGQFF. The entire variable domain, with the rest obtained from reference TRBV7-9 and TRBJ2-1, is as follows: DTGVSQNPRHKITKRGQNVTFRCDPISEHNRLYWYRQTLGQGPEFLTYFQNEAQLEKSRLLSDRFSAERPKGSFSTLEIQRTEQGDSAMYLCARDSVSGQFFGPGTRLTVL.